This T cell receptor beta chain was captured in a study of somatic mutations in cytotoxic T cells in rheumatoid arthritis. Across the study: Flow cytometric sorting isolated some V beta antibody-stained T-cell populations at nearly 100% purity, and among them were V beta1+ cells that underwent TCRB sequencing. Overall study findings and caveats: Measured CD8+ T-cell clonality, a value compared between rheumatoid arthritis patients and age-matched healthy controls, did not differ significantly.

The CDR3 consists of 16 residues. V lost 3 bases and J lost 4; bases outside the gene matches: 7. From germline, CDR1 is SGHRS and CDR2 YFSETQ. Of note for this clone: The antigen remains undetermined.

Purity of the CD4+ and CD8+ cells, isolated by positive magnetic bead selection, was checked by flow cytometry. Libraries were prepared by immunoSEQ multiplex PCR; TCRdb keeps only in-frame clonotypes and omits some of them. The sample yields roughly 14,000 clones, roughly 73% seen once. The TCR sequence derives from an adult with rheumatoid arthritis. The sequenced material came from CD8+ T cells sorted from blood. The rearrangement joins TRBV5-1 to TRBJ1-2, with 12 bases that match TRBD1. CDR3 region: CASSSTPGQGAYGYTF. The CDR3 DNA reads TGCGCCAGCAGCTCTACTCCGGGACAGGGGGCCTATGGCTACACCTTC. The full variable domain, its missing parts supplied by reference TRBV5-1 and TRBJ1-2, is KAGVTQTPRYLIKTRGQQVTLSCSPISGHRSVSWYQQTPGQGLQFLFEYFSETQRNKGNFPGRFSGRQFSNSRSEMNVSTLELGDSALYLCASSSTPGQGAYGYTFGSGTRLTVV.